These 17 T cell receptor beta chains were all obtained from the same sample, sequenced in a study of immune evolution from preneoplasia to lung adenocarcinoma. Generated by immunoSEQ multiplex PCR, the TCRdb table keeps only in-frame clones and is missing some. The profile shows around 9,300 clones, about four fifths of them singletons. Input material: FFPE lung adenocarcinoma in situ tissue. All receptors come from a person aged 80 or over with lung adenocarcinoma.

The chain uses TRBV11-3 and TRBJ2-5, with a possible D match to TRBD1 (6 bases). From germline, CDR1 is SGHNT and CDR2 YENEEA. Trimming removed 3 bases from V and 5 bases from J, with 10 bases in between. The CDR3 extends over 13 amino acids. This chain's CDR3 is CASSLAQGETQYF. The CDR3 DNA reads TGTGCCAGCAGCTTGGCCCAGGGGGAGACCCAGTACTTC.

V gene TRBV6-6 combines with J gene TRBJ2-3; possible D gene TRBD2, 5 bases. CDR3 length equals 16 residues. The germline CDR1 and CDR2 sequences are MNHNY and SVGAGI (reference sequence). V was clipped by 5 bases and J by 0 bases, with 15 bases between them. The CDR3 DNA sequence: TGTGCCAGCAGTCCCTGGACTTCTTCTAGCACAGATACGCAGTATTTT. This gives the protein CASSPWTSSSTDTQYF.

This clone was seen a single time. The chain has TRBV6-1 and TRBJ1-4; 12 bases fit TRBD1. CDR1 is MNHNS, CDR2 SASEGT, per germline. This CDR3 spans 14 amino acids. With 4 bases clipped from V and 8 bases from J, the junction kept 2 bases outside the gene matches. CDR3 in amino acids: CASSAGTGGEKLFF. The CDR3 nucleotides read TGTGCCAGCAGTGCCGGGACAGGGGGCGAAAAACTGTTTTTT.

The chain uses TRBV6-1 and TRBJ2-6; possibly TRBD2 for D (7 bases). The CDR3 sequence is 14 residues long. V lost 11 bases and J lost 3, with 14 bases in between. Germline-derived CDR1 and CDR2 are MNHNS and SASEGT. The CDR3 DNA follows: TGTGCCTGTCACGGGGGGCATGGGGCCAACGTCCTGACTTTC. Its translation is CACHGGHGANVLTF.

The chain combines TRBV18 with TRBJ1-1; no clear D. Germline V gene sequence: CDR1 KGHSH, CDR2 LQKENI. The CDR3 length is 16 residues. With 2 bases removed from V and 1 base from J, the gap between germline ends came to 14 bases. CDR3 nucleotides: TGTGCCAGCTCACCAGAAATGCCCAGGAGGAACACTGAAGCTTTCTTT. Translated: CASSPEMPRRNTEAFF.

The chain employs TRBV9 and TRBJ2-1; perhaps TRBD2 as D (6 bases). The CDR3 consists of 16 residues. With 0 bases removed from V and 4 bases from J, the gap between germline ends came to 14 bases. The germline gives CDR1 SGDLS, CDR2 YYNGEE. This CDR3 is CASSVEPAGIYNEQFF. Here the CDR3 DNA reads TGTGCCAGCAGCGTAGAACCAGCGGGTATTTACAATGAGCAGTTCTTC.

This rearrangement joins TRBV11-3 to TRBJ2-3; TRBD2 matches 8 bases. This CDR3 spans 15 amino acids. J gave up 2 bases and V 5 bases, and 6 bases lay outside the gene matches. Germline loops: CDR1 SGHNT, CDR2 YENEEA. CDR3 residues: CASSPRGGTTDTQYF. Written as DNA, the CDR3 is TGTGCCAGCAGCCCCCGCGGGGGGACCACAGATACGCAGTATTTT.

This clone was seen only a few times. The rearrangement links TRBV27 to TRBJ2-3; 8 bases line up with TRBD2. Germline V gene sequence: CDR1 MNHEY, CDR2 SMNVEV (reference sequence). The length of the CDR3 is 15 residues. V lost 4 bases to trimming and J lost 3 bases; unmatched junction nucleotides: 6. The CDR3, as DNA: TGTGCCAGCAGTTCTCCGGGACTAGTAACAGATACGCAGTATTTT. This codes for CASSSPGLVTDTQYF.

This chain joins TRBV9 and TRBJ2-3; possibly TRBD2 for D (6 bases). This CDR3 comprises 14 residues. V dropped 0 bases and J dropped 6 bases, with 11 bases sitting between them. Germline assignment: CDR1 SGDLS and CDR2 YYNGEE. The DNA for the CDR3 is TGTGCCAGCAGCGTAGGACCGGAGGGGGATACGCAGTATTTT. This gives the protein CASSVGPEGDTQYF.

This chain joins TRBV4-1 and TRBJ2-7, with 8 bases that match TRBD2. Trimming took 2 bases from V and 2 from J; bases not matched to a gene: 8. Looked up from germline, CDR1 is MGHRA and CDR2 is YSYEKL. CDR3 length equals 16 residues. CDR3 loop: CASSQLEAGVTYEQYF. The CDR3 region has the DNA TGCGCCAGCAGCCAACTGGAAGCGGGGGTTACCTACGAGCAGTACTTC.

V usage is TRBV4-3 and J usage is TRBJ1-1; D is unclear. Trimming took 0 bases from V and 5 from J, leaving 13 bases between them. CDR1 LGHNA and CDR2 YSLEER come from the germline V gene. This CDR3 region has 15 residues. CDR3 residues: CASSQDRSIGTEAFF. In nucleotides, the CDR3 is TGCGCCAGCAGCCAAGATAGATCAATTGGGACTGAAGCTTTCTTT.

The V and J genes are TRBV5-6 and TRBJ2-3, with 11 nucleotides matching TRBD2. The CDR3 is 15 residues long. Germline assignment: CDR1 SGHDT and CDR2 YYEEEE. V was clipped by 4 bases and J by 3 bases; unmatched bases: 4. CDR3 amino acids: CASSLSGGGTDTQYF. DNA for the CDR3: TGTGCCAGCAGCCTTAGCGGGGGGGGGACAGATACGCAGTATTTT.

Remarks on this clone: Its ends do not fully match the called genes, so a read error is possible. V is TRBV5-4 and J is TRBJ2-7; D possibly uses TRBD1 or TRBD2 (5 bases each). Germline CDR1 reads SGHNT; CDR2 reads YYREEE (reference sequence). The CDR3 is 11 amino acids. The CDR3 protein is CASSSIVGTTF. The CDR3 bases are TGTGCCAGCAGTTCGATCGTCGGGACGACCTTC.

The chain recombines TRBV7-2 with TRBJ2-3, with D unclear. V lost 1 base and J 7 bases, leaving 3 bases between the germline ends. The CDR3 runs 11 residues. The germline V gene encodes CDR1 SGHTA and CDR2 FQGNSA. The CDR3 DNA sequence: TGTGCCAGCAGCTTAGACAATACGCAGTATTTT. Translated: CASSLDNTQYF.

J is TRBJ1-2 and V is TRBV29-1; 7 bases are a match to TRBD1. This CDR3 is 14 amino acids long. Germline CDR1 is SQVTM and CDR2 is ANQGSEA. The trim removed 5 bases at V and 7 bases at J, leaving 13 bases unmatched. The DNA for the CDR3 is TGCAGCGTTATATTGACAGGGCCTTTTGGTGGCTACACCTTC. Amino acids: CSVILTGPFGGYTF.

This clone is a singleton in its sample. The chain recombines TRBV4-3 with TRBJ1-3; 8 nucleotides line up with TRBD1. Germline V gives CDR1 LGHNA, CDR2 YSLEER. This CDR3 comprises 15 residues. J was trimmed by 2 bases and V by 2 bases; bases with no gene match: 2. The CDR3 loop reads CASSQLQGAGNTIYF. CDR3 sequence (DNA): TGCGCCAGCAGCCAACTACAGGGGGCTGGAAACACCATATATTTT.

The chain has TRBV10-1 and TRBJ2-5; 7 positions agree with TRBD1. Germline CDR1 is WNHNN and CDR2 is SYGVQD (reference sequence). The CDR3 totals 13 residues. After removal of 9 bases from V and 3 bases from J, the junction contained 7 bases not matched to a gene. CDR3 amino acids: CASGTELKETQYF. For the CDR3, the DNA is TGCGCCAGTGGGACAGAACTCAAAGAGACCCAGTACTTC.